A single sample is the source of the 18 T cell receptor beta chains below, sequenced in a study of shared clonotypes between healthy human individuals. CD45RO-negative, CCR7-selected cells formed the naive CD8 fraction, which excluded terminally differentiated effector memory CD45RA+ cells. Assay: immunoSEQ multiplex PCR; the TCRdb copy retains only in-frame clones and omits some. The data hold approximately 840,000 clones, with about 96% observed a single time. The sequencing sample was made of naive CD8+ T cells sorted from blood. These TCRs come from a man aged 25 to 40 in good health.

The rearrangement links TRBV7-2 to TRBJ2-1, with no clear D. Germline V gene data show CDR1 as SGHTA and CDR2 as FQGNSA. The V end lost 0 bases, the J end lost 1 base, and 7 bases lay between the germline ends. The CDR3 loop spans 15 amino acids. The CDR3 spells CASSLAPASYNEQFF. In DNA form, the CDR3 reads TGTGCCAGCAGCTTAGCGCCTGCTTCCTACAATGAGCAGTTCTTC.

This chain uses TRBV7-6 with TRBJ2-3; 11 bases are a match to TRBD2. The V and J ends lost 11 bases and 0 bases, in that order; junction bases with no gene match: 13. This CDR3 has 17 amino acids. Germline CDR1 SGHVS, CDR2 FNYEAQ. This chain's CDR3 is CAVRTLAGESSTDTQYF. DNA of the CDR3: TGTGCCGTCCGCACACTAGCGGGAGAATCTAGCACAGATACGCAGTATTTT.

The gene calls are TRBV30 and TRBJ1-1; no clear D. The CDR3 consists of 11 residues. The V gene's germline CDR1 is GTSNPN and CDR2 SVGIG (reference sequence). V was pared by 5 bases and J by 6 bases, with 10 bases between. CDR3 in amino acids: CAWERVPEAFF. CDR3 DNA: TGTGCCTGGGAGAGGGTCCCTGAAGCTTTCTTT.

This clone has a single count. CDR3 coding DNA: TGTGCCAGCAGCGCCCACACACGGGTGGAAGGCTACACCTTC. It encodes CASSAHTRVEGYTF. The rearrangement joins TRBV9 to TRBJ1-2; no definite D call. The CDR3 runs to 14 residues. The germline V gene encodes CDR1 SGDLS and CDR2 YYNGEE. V dropped 3 bases and J dropped 8 bases, with 17 bases sitting between them.

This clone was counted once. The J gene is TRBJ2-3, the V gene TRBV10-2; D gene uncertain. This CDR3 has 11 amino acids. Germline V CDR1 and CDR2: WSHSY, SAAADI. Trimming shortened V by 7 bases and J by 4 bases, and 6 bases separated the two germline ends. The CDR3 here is CASTLADTQYF. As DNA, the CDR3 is TGCGCCAGCACTCTGGCAGATACGCAGTATTTT.

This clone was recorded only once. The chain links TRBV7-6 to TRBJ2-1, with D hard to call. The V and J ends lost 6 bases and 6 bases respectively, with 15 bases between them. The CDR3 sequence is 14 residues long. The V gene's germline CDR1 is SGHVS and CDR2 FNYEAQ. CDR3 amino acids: CASRIIGPLNEQFF. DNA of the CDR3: TGTGCCAGCAGGATAATAGGTCCACTCAATGAGCAGTTCTTC.

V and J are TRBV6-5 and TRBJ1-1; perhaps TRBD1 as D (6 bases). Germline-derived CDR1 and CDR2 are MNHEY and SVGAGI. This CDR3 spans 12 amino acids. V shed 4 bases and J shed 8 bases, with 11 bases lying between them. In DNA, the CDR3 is TGTGCCAGCAGTTTTGGGACACAGGAAGCTTTCTTT. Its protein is CASSFGTQEAFF.

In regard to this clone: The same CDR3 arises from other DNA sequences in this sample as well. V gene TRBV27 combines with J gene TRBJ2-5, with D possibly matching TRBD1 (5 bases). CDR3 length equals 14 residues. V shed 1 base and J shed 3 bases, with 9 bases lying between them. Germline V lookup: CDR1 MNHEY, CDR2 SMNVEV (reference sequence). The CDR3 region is CASSLLGLEETQYF. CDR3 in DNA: TGTGCCAGCAGTTTATTGGGGCTTGAAGAGACCCAGTACTTC.

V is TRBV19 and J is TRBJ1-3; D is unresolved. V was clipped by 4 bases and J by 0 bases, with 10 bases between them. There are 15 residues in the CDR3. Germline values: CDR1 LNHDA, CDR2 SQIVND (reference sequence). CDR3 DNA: TGTGCCAGTAGTACCCAAGGAGTCTCTGGAAACACCATATATTTT. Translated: CASSTQGVSGNTIYF.

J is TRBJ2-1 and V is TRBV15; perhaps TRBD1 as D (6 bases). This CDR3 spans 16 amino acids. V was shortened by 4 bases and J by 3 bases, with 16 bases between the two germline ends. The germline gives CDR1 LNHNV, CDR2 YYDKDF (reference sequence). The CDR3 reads CATSISVDRSYNEQFF. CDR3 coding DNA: TGTGCCACCAGCATCTCCGTTGACAGGAGCTACAATGAGCAGTTCTTC.

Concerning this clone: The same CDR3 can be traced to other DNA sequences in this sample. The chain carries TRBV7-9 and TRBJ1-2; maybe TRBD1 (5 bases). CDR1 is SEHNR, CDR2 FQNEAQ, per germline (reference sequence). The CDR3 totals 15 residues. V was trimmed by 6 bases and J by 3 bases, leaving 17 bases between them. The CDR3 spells CASRSGDRDDYGYTF. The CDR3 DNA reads TGTGCCAGCAGATCGGGGGATAGGGATGACTATGGCTACACCTTC.

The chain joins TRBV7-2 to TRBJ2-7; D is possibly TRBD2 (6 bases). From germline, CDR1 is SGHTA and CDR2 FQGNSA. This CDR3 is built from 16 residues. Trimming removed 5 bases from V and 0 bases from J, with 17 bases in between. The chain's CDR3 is CASSPEGLASSYEQYF. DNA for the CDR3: TGTGCCAGCAGCCCAGAAGGCCTAGCGAGCTCCTACGAGCAGTACTTC.

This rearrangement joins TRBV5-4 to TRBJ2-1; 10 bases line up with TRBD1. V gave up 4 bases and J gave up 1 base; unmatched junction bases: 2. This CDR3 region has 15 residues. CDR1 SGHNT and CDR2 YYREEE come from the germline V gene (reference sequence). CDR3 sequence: CASSRQGASYNEQFF. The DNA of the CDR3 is TGTGCCAGCAGCCGACAGGGGGCGTCCTACAATGAGCAGTTCTTC.

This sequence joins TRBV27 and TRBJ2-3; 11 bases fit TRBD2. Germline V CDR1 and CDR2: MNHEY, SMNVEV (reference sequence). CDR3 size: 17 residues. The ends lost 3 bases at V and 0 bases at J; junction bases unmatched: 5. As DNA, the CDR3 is TGTGCCAGCAGTTTTCTCCTAGCGGGAGGCAGCACAGATACGCAGTATTTT. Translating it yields CASSFLLAGGSTDTQYF.

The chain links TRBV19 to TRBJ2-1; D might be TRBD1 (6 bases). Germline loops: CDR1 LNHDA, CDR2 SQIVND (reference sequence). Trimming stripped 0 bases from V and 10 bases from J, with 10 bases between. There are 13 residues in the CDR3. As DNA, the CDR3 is TGTGCCAGTAGTATAGATGGGGGCAGCGAGCAGTTCTTC. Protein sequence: CASSIDGGSEQFF.

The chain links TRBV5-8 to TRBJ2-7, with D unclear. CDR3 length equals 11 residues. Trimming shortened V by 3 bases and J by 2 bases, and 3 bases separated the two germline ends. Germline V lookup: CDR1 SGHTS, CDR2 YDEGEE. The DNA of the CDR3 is TGTGCCAGCAGCTCCCCCTACGAGCAGTACTTC. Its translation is CASSSPYEQYF.

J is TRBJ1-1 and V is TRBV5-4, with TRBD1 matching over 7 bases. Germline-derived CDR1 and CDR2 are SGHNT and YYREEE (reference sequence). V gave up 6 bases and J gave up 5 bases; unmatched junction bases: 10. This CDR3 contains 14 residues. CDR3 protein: CASTPGGRRTEAFF. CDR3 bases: TGTGCCAGCACTCCAGGGGGGCGAAGAACTGAAGCTTTCTTT.

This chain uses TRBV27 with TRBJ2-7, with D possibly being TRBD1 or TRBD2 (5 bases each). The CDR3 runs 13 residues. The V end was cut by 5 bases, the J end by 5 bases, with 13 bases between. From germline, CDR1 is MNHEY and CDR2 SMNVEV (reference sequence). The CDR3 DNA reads TGTGCCAGCAGTCCCCTTGGGACCGACGAGCAGTACTTC. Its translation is CASSPLGTDEQYF.